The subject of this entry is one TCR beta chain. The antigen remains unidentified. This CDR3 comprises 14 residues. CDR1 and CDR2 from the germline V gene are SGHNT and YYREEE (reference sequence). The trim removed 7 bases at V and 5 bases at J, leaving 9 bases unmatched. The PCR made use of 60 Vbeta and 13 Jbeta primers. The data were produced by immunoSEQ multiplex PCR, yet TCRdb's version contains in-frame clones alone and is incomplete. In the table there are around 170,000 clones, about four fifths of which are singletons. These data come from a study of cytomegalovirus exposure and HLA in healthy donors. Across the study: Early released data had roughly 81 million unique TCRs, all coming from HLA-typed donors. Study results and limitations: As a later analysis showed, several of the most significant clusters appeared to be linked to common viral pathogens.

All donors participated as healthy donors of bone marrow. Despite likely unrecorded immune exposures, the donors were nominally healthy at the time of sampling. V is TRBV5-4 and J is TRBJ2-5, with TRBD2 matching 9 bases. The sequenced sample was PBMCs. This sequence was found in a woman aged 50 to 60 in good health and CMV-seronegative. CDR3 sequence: CASSQAGGRETQYF. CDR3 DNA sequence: TGTGCCAGCTCACAAGCGGGAGGCCGGGAGACCCAGTACTTC.